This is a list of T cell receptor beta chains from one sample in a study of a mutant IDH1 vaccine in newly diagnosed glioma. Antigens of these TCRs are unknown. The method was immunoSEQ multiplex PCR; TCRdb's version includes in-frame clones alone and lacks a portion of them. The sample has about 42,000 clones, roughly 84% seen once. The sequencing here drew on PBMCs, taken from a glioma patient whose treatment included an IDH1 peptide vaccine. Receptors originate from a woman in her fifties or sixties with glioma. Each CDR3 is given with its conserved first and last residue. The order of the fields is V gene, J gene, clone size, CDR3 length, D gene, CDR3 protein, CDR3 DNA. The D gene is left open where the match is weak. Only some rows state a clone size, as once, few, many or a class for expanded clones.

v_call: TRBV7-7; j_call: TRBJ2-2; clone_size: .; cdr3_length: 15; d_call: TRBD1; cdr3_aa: CASSTGTGNTGELFF; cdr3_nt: TGTGCTAGCAGCACGGGGACAGGGAACACCGGGGAGCTGTTTTTT
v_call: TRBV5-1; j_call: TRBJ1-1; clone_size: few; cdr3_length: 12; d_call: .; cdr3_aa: CASSLPSTEAFF; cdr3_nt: TGCGCCAGCAGCCTGCCCTCGACTGAAGCTTTCTTT
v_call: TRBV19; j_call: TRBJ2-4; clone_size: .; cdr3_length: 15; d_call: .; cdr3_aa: CASSPRVLAKNIQYF; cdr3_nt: TGTGCCAGTAGTCCACGGGTCCTAGCCAAAAACATTCAGTACTTC
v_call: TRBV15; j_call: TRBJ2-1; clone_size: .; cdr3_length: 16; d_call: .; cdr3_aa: CATSRDVKGFGDEQFF; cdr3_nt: TGTGCCACCAGCAGAGATGTTAAGGGTTTCGGGGATGAGCAGTTCTTC
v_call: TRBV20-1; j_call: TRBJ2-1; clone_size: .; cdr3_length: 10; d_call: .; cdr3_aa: CSARLNEQFF; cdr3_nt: TGCAGTGCTAGACTCAATGAGCAGTTCTTC
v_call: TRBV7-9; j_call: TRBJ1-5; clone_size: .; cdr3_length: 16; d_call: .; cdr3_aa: CASSLVGGEGNQPQHF; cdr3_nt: TGTGCCAGCAGCTTAGTCGGAGGCGAAGGCAATCAGCCCCAGCATTTT
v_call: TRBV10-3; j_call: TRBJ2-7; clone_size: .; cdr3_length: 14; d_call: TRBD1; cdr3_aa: CAISEGTGGGEQYF; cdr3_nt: TGTGCCATCAGTGAGGGGACAGGGGGAGGGGAGCAGTACTTC
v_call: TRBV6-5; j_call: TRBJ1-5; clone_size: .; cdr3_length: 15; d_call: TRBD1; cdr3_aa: CASSISGQANQPQHF; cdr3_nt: TGTGCCAGCAGTATATCTGGACAGGCGAATCAGCCCCAGCATTTT
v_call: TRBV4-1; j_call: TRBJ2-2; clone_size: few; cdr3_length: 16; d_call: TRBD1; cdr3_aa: CASSPGQIANTGELFF; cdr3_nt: TGCGCCAGCAGCCCGGGACAGATCGCGAACACCGGGGAGCTGTTTTTT
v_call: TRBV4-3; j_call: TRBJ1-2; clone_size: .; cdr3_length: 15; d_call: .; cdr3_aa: CASSQDVGRDYGYTF; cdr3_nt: TGCGCCAGCAGCCAAGATGTAGGCAGGGACTATGGCTACACCTTC
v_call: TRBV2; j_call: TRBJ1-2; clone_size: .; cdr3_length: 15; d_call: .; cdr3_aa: CASSELGLTGGKNTF; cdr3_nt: TGTGCCAGCAGTGAGTTAGGGTTGACAGGTGGGAAGAACACCTTC
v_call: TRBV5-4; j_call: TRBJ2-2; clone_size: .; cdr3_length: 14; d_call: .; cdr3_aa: CASSLLSGPGELFF; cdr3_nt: TGTGCCAGCAGCTTGTTGTCCGGTCCCGGGGAGCTGTTTTTT
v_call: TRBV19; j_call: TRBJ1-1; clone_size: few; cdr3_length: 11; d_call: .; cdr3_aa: CASSIRSEAFF; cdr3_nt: TGTGCCAGTAGTATCCGCAGTGAAGCTTTCTTT
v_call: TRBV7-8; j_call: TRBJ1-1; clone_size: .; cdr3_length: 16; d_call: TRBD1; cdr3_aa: CASSPRQGKGDTEAFF; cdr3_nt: TGTGCCAGCAGCCCGCGACAGGGAAAGGGGGACACTGAAGCTTTCTTT
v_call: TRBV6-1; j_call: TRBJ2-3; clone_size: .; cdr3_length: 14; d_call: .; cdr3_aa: CASKNVRGTDTQYF; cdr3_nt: TGTGCCAGCAAGAACGTAAGAGGCACAGATACGCAGTATTTT
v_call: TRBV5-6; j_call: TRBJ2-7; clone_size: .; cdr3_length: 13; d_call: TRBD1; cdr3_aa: CASSAQLGTGSDF; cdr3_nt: TGTGCCAGCAGCGCGCAGCTCGGGACAGGGTCGGACTTC
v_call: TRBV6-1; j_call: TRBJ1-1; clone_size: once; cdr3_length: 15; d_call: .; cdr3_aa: CASSEGWGARTEAFF; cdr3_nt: TGTGCCAGCAGTGAAGGGTGGGGGGCGCGGACTGAAGCTTTCTTT
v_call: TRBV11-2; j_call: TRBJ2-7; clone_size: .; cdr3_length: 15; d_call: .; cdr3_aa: CASSPHRGATYEQYF; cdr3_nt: TGTGCCAGCAGCCCTCACCGGGGGGCCACCTACGAGCAGTACTTC
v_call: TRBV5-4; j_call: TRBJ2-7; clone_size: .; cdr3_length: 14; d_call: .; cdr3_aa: CASSLGGEGREQYF; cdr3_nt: TGTGCCAGCAGCTTGGGTGGTGAGGGCCGGGAGCAGTACTTC
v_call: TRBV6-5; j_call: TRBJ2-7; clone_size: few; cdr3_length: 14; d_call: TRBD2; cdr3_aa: CASGHFRGRDEQYF; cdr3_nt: TGTGCCAGCGGCCATTTCCGGGGGAGGGACGAGCAGTACTTC
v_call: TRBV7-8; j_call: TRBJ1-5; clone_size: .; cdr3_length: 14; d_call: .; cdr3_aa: CASTLGGVGSREHF; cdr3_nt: TGTGCCAGCACCCTGGGGGGTGTAGGTTCCCGGGAGCATTTT